This record looks at one TCR beta chain sequence and its context. Profiled with immunoSEQ multiplex PCR; TCRdb holds only in-frame clones, not every one. In the table there are about 120,000 clones, 78% of which are singletons. This entry comes from a study of blood T cell repertoires in COVID-19. Germline assignment: CDR1 SGHAT and CDR2 FQNNGV. The CDR3 runs to 15 residues. Trimming stripped 4 bases from V and 6 bases from J, with 18 bases between. This clonotype originated in a man in his 70s with acute or convalescent COVID-19. V and J are TRBV11-2 and TRBJ1-2; D perhaps matches TRBD1 (5 bases). Sequencing was carried out using peripheral blood. The CDR3 DNA reads as TGTGCCAGCAGCTCCGTCGGACATACCTCGGATGGCTACACCTTC. Translation: CASSSVGHTSDGYTF.